Listed below are T cell receptor beta chains from one sample, sequenced in a study of blood T cell repertoires in COVID-19. The assay was immunoSEQ multiplex PCR, and TCRdb's table has in-frame clones only and misses some. The top ten clones hold 5% to 7.5% of a sample with some 64,000 clones, 79% of them seen once. Sequencing input: peripheral blood. Receptor source: a woman aged 60 to 75 with acute or convalescent COVID-19. Both conserved end residues are part of each CDR3. Fields, in order: J gene, D gene, clone size, V gene, CDR3 protein, CDR3 DNA. The D gene is left open where the match is weak. The listing skips clone size in some rows; elsewhere it reads once, few, many or a size class.

J: TRBJ2-7
D: -
size: -
V: TRBV16
CDR3: CASSLWASLEQYF
DNA: TGTGCCAGCAGCCTATGGGCCTCGTTAGAGCAGTACTTC

J: TRBJ1-1
D: TRBD1
size: -
V: TRBV6-5
CDR3: CASSRQGPNTEAFF
DNA: TGTGCCAGCAGTCGACAGGGGCCGAACACTGAAGCTTTCTTT

J: TRBJ2-7
D: -
size: -
V: TRBV6-5
CDR3: CASSYSQGGNEQYF
DNA: TGTGCCAGCAGTTACAGTCAGGGGGGTAACGAGCAGTACTTC

J: TRBJ2-7
D: -
size: few
V: TRBV7-9
CDR3: CASSPPGFSYEQYF
DNA: TGTGCCAGCAGCCCACCGGGATTTTCCTACGAGCAGTACTTC

J: TRBJ1-2
D: -
size: few
V: TRBV2
CDR3: CASTRDRYGYTF
DNA: TGTGCCAGCACCCGAGACAGATATGGCTACACCTTC

J: TRBJ2-2
D: -
size: -
V: TRBV9
CDR3: CASSATIGGTNTGELFF
DNA: TGTGCCAGCAGCGCCACCATCGGGGGTACGAACACCGGGGAGCTGTTTTTT

J: TRBJ1-1
D: -
size: -
V: TRBV4-2
CDR3: CASSQEVRGLDTEAFF
DNA: TGTGCCAGCAGCCAAGAAGTCAGGGGCCTCGACACTGAAGCTTTCTTT

J: TRBJ1-2
D: -
size: -
V: TRBV10-3
CDR3: CAISAQGRGYTF
DNA: TGTGCCATCAGTGCGCAGGGAAGGGGCTACACCTTC

J: TRBJ2-7
D: -
size: -
V: TRBV7-3
CDR3: CASSGGTADYEQYF
DNA: TGTGCCAGCAGCGGCGGGACAGCAGACTACGAGCAGTACTTC

J: TRBJ1-4
D: -
size: -
V: TRBV23-1
CDR3: CASSFDTLKATNEKLFF
DNA: TGCGCCAGCAGTTTTGACACCTTAAAAGCAACTAATGAAAAACTGTTTTTT

J: TRBJ2-7
D: TRBD2
size: once
V: TRBV5-1
CDR3: CASSLRGGSYEQYF
DNA: TGCGCCAGCAGCTTGCGGGGGGGTTCCTACGAGCAGTACTTC

J: TRBJ1-6
D: TRBD1
size: many
V: TRBV7-9
CDR3: CAIRGTGLNSPLHF
DNA: TGTGCCATTAGGGGGACAGGGTTGAATTCACCCCTCCACTTT

J: TRBJ1-1
D: TRBD1
size: few
V: TRBV4-2
CDR3: CASSQDLGQGGTEAFF
DNA: TGTGCCAGCAGCCAAGATTTAGGACAGGGGGGTACTGAAGCTTTCTTT

J: TRBJ1-4
D: -
size: -
V: TRBV9
CDR3: CASSLTGGYNEKLFF
DNA: TGTGCCAGCAGCCTCACCGGGGGATACAATGAAAAACTGTTTTTT

J: TRBJ1-2
D: -
size: -
V: TRBV12-5
CDR3: CASGLGALYGYTF
DNA: TGTGCTAGTGGTTTGGGGGCTCTCTATGGCTACACCTTC

J: TRBJ1-5
D: -
size: -
V: TRBV27
CDR3: CASSLVTGGNQPQHF
DNA: TGTGCCAGCAGTTTAGTAACGGGGGGCAATCAGCCCCAGCATTTT

J: TRBJ2-7
D: TRBD1
size: -
V: TRBV29-1
CDR3: CSVVDRRSSYEQYF
DNA: TGCAGCGTGGTGGACAGGCGCAGCTCCTACGAGCAGTACTTC

J: TRBJ2-5
D: -
size: -
V: TRBV7-2
CDR3: CASSFEGPVGAGKETQYF
DNA: TGTGCCAGCAGTTTTGAGGGCCCCGTGGGAGCGGGTAAAGAGACCCAGTACTTC

J: TRBJ2-7
D: -
size: -
V: TRBV5-1
CDR3: CASSPNREQYF
DNA: TGCGCCAGCAGCCCTAACAGGGAACAGTACTTC

J: TRBJ2-1
D: -
size: -
V: TRBV4-1
CDR3: CASSLFTDPRGLSEQFF
DNA: TGCGCCAGCAGCCTTTTCACAGATCCTCGGGGGTTGAGTGAGCAGTTCTTC

J: TRBJ1-2
D: -
size: -
V: TRBV4-2
CDR3: CASSQDAGDYGYTF
DNA: TGTGCCAGCAGCCAAGATGCCGGGGACTATGGCTACACCTTC

J: TRBJ2-5
D: TRBD2
size: once
V: TRBV15
CDR3: CATSRGAPGGETQYF
DNA: TGTGCCACCAGCAGAGGGGCCCCGGGGGGAGAGACCCAGTACTTC

J: TRBJ1-2
D: -
size: -
V: TRBV7-2
CDR3: CASSPALNYGYTF
DNA: TGTGCCAGCAGCCCCGCGTTGAACTATGGCTACACCTTC

J: TRBJ2-6
D: -
size: -
V: TRBV10-3
CDR3: CAISESWTGGAAGANVLTF
DNA: TGTGCCATCAGTGAGTCATGGACAGGAGGGGCAGCTGGGGCCAACGTCCTGACTTTC

J: TRBJ2-7
D: TRBD1
size: -
V: TRBV2
CDR3: CASRYTGGEQYF
DNA: TGTGCCAGCAGGTACACAGGGGGCGAGCAGTACTTC

J: TRBJ2-7
D: TRBD2
size: once
V: TRBV6-6
CDR3: CASSWGLAGRGEQYF
DNA: TGTGCCAGCAGTTGGGGACTAGCGGGGCGGGGGGAGCAGTACTTC

J: TRBJ2-5
D: -
size: -
V: TRBV27
CDR3: CASSLFSGQETQYF
DNA: TGTGCCAGCAGTTTATTTAGCGGTCAAGAGACCCAGTACTTC

J: TRBJ1-6
D: -
size: few
V: TRBV7-6
CDR3: CASSLEGGSPLHF
DNA: TGTGCCAGCAGCTTAGAGGGAGGTTCACCCCTCCACTTT

J: TRBJ1-3
D: -
size: -
V: TRBV2
CDR3: CASSRDNGNTIYF
DNA: TGTGCCAGCAGTCGGGACAACGGAAACACCATATATTTT

J: TRBJ1-2
D: -
size: -
V: TRBV7-9
CDR3: CASSLAGRRSRYTF
DNA: TGTGCCAGCAGCTTAGCGGGGCGGCGTTCACGCTACACCTTC

J: TRBJ2-2
D: TRBD1
size: -
V: TRBV7-2
CDR3: CASSSQGAGITGELFF
DNA: TGTGCCAGCAGCTCACAGGGGGCCGGCATCACCGGGGAGCTGTTTTTT

J: TRBJ2-7
D: -
size: few
V: TRBV6-2/TRBV6-3
CDR3: CASSYLPTGTPPYEQYF
DNA: TGTGCCAGCAGTTACTTACCTACGGGGACACCTCCCTACGAGCAGTACTTC